The 23 T cell receptor beta chains listed next were all sequenced from one sample in a study of blood T cell repertoires in COVID-19. Sequencing was performed with immunoSEQ multiplex PCR; in TCRdb, only in-frame clones are kept and a portion is missing. The table shows about 95,000 clones, with roughly 76% occurring only once. The sequenced sample consisted of peripheral blood. The receptors were sampled from a man older than 75 with COVID-19, enrolled during active disease.

The chain combines TRBV5-4 with TRBJ2-7; tentative D call: TRBD2 (5 bases). The germline V and J ends were trimmed by 6 bases and 0 bases, with 10 bases remaining between them. The CDR3 is 13 amino acids. The germline gives CDR1 SGHNT, CDR2 YYREEE (reference sequence). CDR3 residues: CASMEGSSYEQYF. CDR3 DNA: TGTGCCAGCATGGAAGGGAGCTCCTACGAGCAGTACTTC.

The CDR3 coding sequence is TGTGCCAGCAGCTTGGGACAGGCAAACAATCAGCCCCAGCATTTT. This gives the protein CASSLGQANNQPQHF. This chain connects TRBV11-2 to TRBJ1-5; TRBD1 matches at 8 bases. The V gene end was trimmed by 3 bases and the J gene end by 3 bases; junction bases not matched to a gene: 4. Germline CDR1 is SGHAT and CDR2 is FQNNGV. This CDR3 is 15 amino acids long.

This chain links TRBV7-2 with TRBJ2-7; D is uncertain. The CDR3 covers 13 residues. Between the trimmed V and J ends, which lost 3 bases and 0 bases, there was a span of 6 bases. CDR1 and CDR2 from the germline V gene are SGHTA and FQGNSA. The CDR3 protein is CASSLGYSYEQYF. Written as DNA, the CDR3 is TGTGCCAGCAGCTTGGGCTACTCCTACGAGCAGTACTTC.

This clone was counted a single time. V is TRBV11-3 and J is TRBJ2-1; the match to TRBD2 covers 10 bases. Germline loops: CDR1 SGHNT, CDR2 YENEEA. This CDR3 spans 15 amino acids. After removal of 3 bases from V and 7 bases from J, the junction contained 6 bases not matched to a gene. CDR3 loop: CASSLYSGRANEQFF. As DNA, the CDR3 is TGTGCCAGCAGCTTGTACAGCGGGAGGGCGAATGAGCAGTTCTTC.

V and J are TRBV2 and TRBJ1-1; 7 positions match TRBD1. Germline V gene lookup returns CDR1 SNHLY and CDR2 FYNNEI. The V gene end was trimmed by 6 bases and the J gene end by 1 base; junction bases not matched to a gene: 2. CDR3 length equals 13 residues. CDR3 nucleotides: TGTGCCAGCAGCCGGACAGGGAACACTGAAGCTTTCTTT. Protein sequence: CASSRTGNTEAFF.

CDR3 coding DNA: TGTGCCTGGACCCAGGGAACGGGACTTACCTACGAGCAGTACTTC. Amino acid sequence: CAWTQGTGLTYEQYF. This rearrangement joins TRBV30 to TRBJ2-7, with D possibly matching TRBD2 (6 bases). The CDR3 extends over 15 amino acids. Germline-derived CDR1 and CDR2 are GTSNPN and SVGIG (reference sequence). V gave up 4 bases and J gave up 2 bases, with 18 bases separating them.

The genes are TRBV5-5 and TRBJ1-5; a possible D gene is TRBD1 (6 bases). The CDR3 covers 16 residues. From germline, CDR1 is SGHKS and CDR2 YYEKEE (reference sequence). Trimming shortened V by 3 bases and J by 6 bases, and 19 bases separated the two germline ends. The CDR3 region is CASSSQPTGVSQPQHF. As DNA, the CDR3 is TGTGCCAGCAGCTCCCAGCCGACAGGTGTGAGTCAGCCCCAGCATTTT.

The chain links TRBV7-9 to TRBJ1-5; TRBD1 matches at 10 bases. Looked up from germline, CDR1 is SEHNR and CDR2 is FQNEAQ (reference sequence). The V segment lost 5 bases and the J segment 7 bases; nucleotides outside the gene matches: 2. The CDR3 contains 13 residues. CDR3 bases: TGTGCCAGCAGCGGGACAGGGGACCAGCCCCAGCATTTT. Protein sequence: CASSGTGDQPQHF.

The V gene is TRBV4-1, the J gene TRBJ2-7; a possible D gene is TRBD1 (6 bases). This CDR3 has 14 amino acids. Germline-derived CDR1 and CDR2 are MGHRA and YSYEKL. Trimming removed 3 bases at V and 0 bases at J, with 9 bases between. The DNA for the CDR3 is TGCGCCAGCAGCCAGGACAGAAGCTCCTACGAGCAGTACTTC. Translating it yields CASSQDRSSYEQYF.

This clone was observed a handful of times. The chain carries TRBV10-3 and TRBJ1-1; 7 positions agree with TRBD1. This CDR3 contains 12 residues. V gave up 6 bases and J gave up 4 bases; unmatched junction bases: 2. Germline CDR1 reads ENHRY; CDR2 reads SYGVKD. The CDR3 DNA sequence: TGTGCCATCAGGGCAGGGGGCACTGAAGCTTTCTTT. This gives the protein CAIRAGGTEAFF.

The genes are TRBV28 and TRBJ1-5; tentative D call: TRBD1 (6 bases). The CDR3 is made up of 14 amino acids. Trimming cost V 5 bases and J 5 bases, with 13 bases left between them. Germline-derived CDR1 and CDR2 are MDHEN and SYDVKM. CDR3 sequence (DNA): TGTGCCAGCAGTACAGGGAATTCTTATCAGCCCCAGCATTTT. Translation: CASSTGNSYQPQHF.

For this clone: Compared with germline, one end of the junction differs, possibly owing to a read error. The chain joins TRBV18 to TRBJ1-2; a possible D gene is TRBD1 (5 bases). This CDR3 comprises 14 residues. CDR1 and CDR2 from the germline V gene are KGHSH and LQKENI. The CDR3 sequence: CASSPSPDRYGYAF. CDR3 bases: TGTGCCAGCTCACCTTCGCCAGACAGATATGGCTACGCCTTC.

This clone has only one observation. The V call is TRBV5-4, the J call TRBJ2-2; 9 bases align to TRBD2. The CDR3 sequence is 16 residues long. Losses at the gene ends were 4 bases for V and 6 bases for J; bases not matched to a gene: 10. The germline V gene encodes CDR1 SGHNT and CDR2 YYREEE (reference sequence). The CDR3 coding sequence is TGTGCCAGCAGCCTTCCGGGACTAGCTGGGGCCGGGGAGCTGTTTTTT. Amino acid sequence: CASSLPGLAGAGELFF.

The J gene is TRBJ1-5, the V gene TRBV6-5, with D unresolved. There are 13 residues in the CDR3. Deletions cut 3 bases from V and 6 bases from J, with 9 bases between. Germline lookup yields CDR1 MNHEY and CDR2 SVGAGI. The CDR3 here is CASSYLAGQPQHF. The CDR3 DNA follows: TGTGCCAGCAGTTATCTTGCCGGTCAGCCCCAGCATTTT.

The genes are TRBV10-3 and TRBJ1-2; D possibly corresponds to TRBD1 (6 bases). Trimming pared 0 bases from V and 9 bases from J, leaving 8 bases between. Looked up from germline, CDR1 is ENHRY and CDR2 is SYGVKD. CDR3 size: 12 residues. The CDR3 spells CAISESRDSYTF. In DNA form, the CDR3 reads TGTGCCATCAGTGAGTCGAGGGACAGCTACACCTTC.

V gene TRBV3-1 (or the pseudogene TRBV3-2) combines with J gene TRBJ2-3, with D tentatively TRBD2 (5 bases). This CDR3 spans 14 amino acids. The V end lost 6 bases, the J end lost 5 bases, and 15 bases lay between the germline ends. Germline V gene data show CDR1 as LGHDT and CDR2 as YNNKEL (reference sequence). The chain's CDR3 is CASRRAVLGDTQYF. Here the CDR3 DNA reads TGTGCCAGCAGGAGAGCGGTCCTCGGAGATACGCAGTATTTT.

This chain uses TRBV6-5 with TRBJ1-6; tentative D call: TRBD1 (5 bases). The CDR3 covers 14 residues. Germline V gives CDR1 MNHEY, CDR2 SVGAGI. Trimming left V 8 bases short and J 9 bases short, with 17 bases between. CDR3 nucleotide sequence: TGTGCCAGCTCCCAAACAGGAGTGGGTTCACCCCTCCACTTT. Translation: CASSQTGVGSPLHF.

The V gene is TRBV5-8, the J gene TRBJ2-7; D is uncertain. This CDR3 is 11 amino acids long. Germline CDR1 reads SGHTS; CDR2 reads YDEGEE. The V and J ends lost 8 bases and 5 bases respectively, with 11 bases between them. This chain's CDR3 is CASQTVDEQYF. The CDR3 DNA reads as TGTGCCAGTCAAACCGTAGACGAGCAGTACTTC.

The chain joins TRBV3-1 (or the pseudogene TRBV3-2) to TRBJ2-7, with 8 bases lining up with TRBD2. Trimming cost V 1 base and J 4 bases; bases outside gene matches: 6. The CDR3 length is 15 residues. Germline V gives CDR1 LGHDT, CDR2 YNNKEL (reference sequence). CDR3 in DNA: TGTGCCAGCAGCCAAGCCTTAGCGGGGTTTTACGAGCAGTACTTC. Translation: CASSQALAGFYEQYF.

The chain recombines TRBV7-8 with TRBJ1-2; D is undetermined. V was cut by 3 bases and J by 7 bases, with 18 bases left in between. From germline, CDR1 is SGHVS and CDR2 FQNEAQ. This CDR3 spans 15 amino acids. This CDR3 is CASSLAGRLPVGYTF. The CDR3 DNA follows: TGTGCCAGCAGCTTGGCAGGTCGCTTGCCGGTTGGCTACACCTTC. Drawing the rest from reference TRBV7-8 and TRBJ1-2, the complete variable domain is GAGVSQSPRYKVAKRGQDVALRCDPISGHVSLFWYQQALGQGPEFLTYFQNEAQLDKSGLPSDRFFAERPEGSVSTLKIQRTQQEDSAVYLCASSLAGRLPVGYTFGSGTRLTVV.

The chain employs TRBV28 and TRBJ1-1; D gene unclear. The germline V gene has CDR1 MDHEN and CDR2 SYDVKM. The CDR3 extends over 13 amino acids. V lost 6 bases, J lost 0 bases, and 8 bases lay in between. Here the CDR3 reads CASRSSMNTEAFF. In DNA form, the CDR3 reads TGTGCCAGCAGGTCGAGTATGAACACTGAAGCTTTCTTT.

V and J are TRBV7-3 and TRBJ2-3, with D uncertain. CDR1 SGHTA and CDR2 FQGTGA come from the germline V gene. The CDR3 is 15 residues long. V was cut by 2 bases and J by 0 bases, with 9 bases left in between. In DNA form, the CDR3 reads TGTGCCAGCAGCTTACGGCGGTCGAGCACAGATACGCAGTATTTT. Residues: CASSLRRSSTDTQYF.

V and J are TRBV7-8 and TRBJ1-1; the D gene is possibly TRBD1 (5 bases). The CDR3 has 13 residues. The germline V gene has CDR1 SGHVS and CDR2 FQNEAQ. The V gene lost 2 bases and the J gene lost 4 bases, with 8 bases spanning the gap. CDR3: CASSLRGGTEAFF. The CDR3 bases are TGTGCCAGCAGCTTACGCGGGGGCACTGAAGCTTTCTTT.